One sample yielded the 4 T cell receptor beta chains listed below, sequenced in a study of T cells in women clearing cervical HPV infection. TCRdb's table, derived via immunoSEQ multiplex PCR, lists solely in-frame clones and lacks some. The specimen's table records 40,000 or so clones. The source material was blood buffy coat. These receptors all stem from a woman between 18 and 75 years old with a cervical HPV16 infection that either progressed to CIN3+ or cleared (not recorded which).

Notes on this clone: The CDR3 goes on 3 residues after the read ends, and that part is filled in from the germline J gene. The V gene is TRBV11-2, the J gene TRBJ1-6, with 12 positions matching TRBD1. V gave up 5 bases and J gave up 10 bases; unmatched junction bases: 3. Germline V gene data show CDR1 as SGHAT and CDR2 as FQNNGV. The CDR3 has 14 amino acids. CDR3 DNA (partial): TGTGCCAGCAGCGGGACAGGGGGCGAATCACCC. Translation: CASSGTGGESP. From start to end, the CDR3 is CASSGTGGESPLHF.

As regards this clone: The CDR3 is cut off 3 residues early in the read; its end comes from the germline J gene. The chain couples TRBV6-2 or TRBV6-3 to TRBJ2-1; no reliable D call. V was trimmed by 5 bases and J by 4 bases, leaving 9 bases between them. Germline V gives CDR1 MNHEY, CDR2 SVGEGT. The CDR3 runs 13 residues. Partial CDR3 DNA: TGTGCCAGCAGTAAAACTTATTACAATGAG. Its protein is CASSKTYYNE. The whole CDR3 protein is CASSKTYYNEQFF.

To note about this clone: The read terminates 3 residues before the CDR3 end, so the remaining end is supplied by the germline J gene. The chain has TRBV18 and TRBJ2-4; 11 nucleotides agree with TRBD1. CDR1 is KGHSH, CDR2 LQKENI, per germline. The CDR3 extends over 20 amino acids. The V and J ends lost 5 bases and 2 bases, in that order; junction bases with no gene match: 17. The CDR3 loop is CASSLDNLGQGARTKNIQYF. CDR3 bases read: TGTGCCAGCTCATTAGACAATCTAGGACAGGGGGCTCGTACCAAAAACATT.

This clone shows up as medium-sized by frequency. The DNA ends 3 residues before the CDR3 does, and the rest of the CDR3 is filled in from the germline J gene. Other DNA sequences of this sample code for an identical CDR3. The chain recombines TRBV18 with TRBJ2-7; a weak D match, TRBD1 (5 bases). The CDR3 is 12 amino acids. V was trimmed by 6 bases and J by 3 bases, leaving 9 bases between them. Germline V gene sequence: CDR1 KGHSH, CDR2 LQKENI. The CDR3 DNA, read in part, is TGTGCCAGCTCCCTTACAGGCTACGAG. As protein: CASSLTGYE. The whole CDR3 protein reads CASSLTGYEQYF.